The 14 T cell receptor beta chains given below trace back to one sample, sequenced in a study of tumor-infiltrating lymphocytes in primary liver carcinoma. Total RNA (about 500 ng) served as template for TCR beta cDNA synthesis primed by a constant-region primer. For TCR beta, libraries were produced by three nested multiplex PCR rounds using slightly modified ARM-PCR. TRBV1-TRBV30 forward primers paired with a C-beta reverse primer drove the first two PCR rounds, around 10 cycles each. TCRdb re-analysed the multiplex PCR reads in MiXCR, keeping a single row per CDR3 protein. The sample has approximately 110,000 distinct CDR3 sequences; 55% to 75% are singletons. Between roughly 20 and 30 mg of unsorted bulk tissue served as the source from which RNA and DNA were co-extracted. Source material: liver tumor tissue from sampling region 3. Subset defined: tumor region T3, left-lateral pole. Receptor source: a woman aged 60-70 years with primary liver carcinoma and hepatitis B virus infection.

This clonotype was observed a single time. Germline and junction disagree at one end, which may indicate a read error. The V call is TRBV29-1, the J call TRBJ2-1, with 7 bases identical to TRBD2. Per the germline V gene, CDR1 is SQVTM and CDR2 is ANQGSEA. This CDR3 spans 14 amino acids. For the CDR3, the DNA is TGCAGCGTGGGAGGATACGCCGCGGGAGATGAGCAGATCTTC. Residues: CSVGGYAAGDEQIF.

Remarks on this clonotype: With a much larger clone just one base away, this may be a read error. Because it lacks the conserved phenylalanine or tryptophan at the end, this CDR3 is likely a read error. This chain links TRBV10-3 with TRBJ2-1; tentative D call: TRBD2 (7 bases). The CDR3 is made up of 14 amino acids. Germline V CDR1 and CDR2: ENHRY, SYGVKD. Trimming removed 6 bases at V and 7 bases at J, with 16 bases between. The CDR3 DNA reads as TGTGCCATCAGCGGGGGGCAGGGTAGGAATGAGCAGTTCATC. This translates into CAISGGQGRNEQFI.

Remarks on this clonotype: A junction end diverges from the germline sequence, so it may reflect a read error. The chain uses TRBV29-1 and TRBJ2-3; TRBD1 or TRBD2 may be the D gene (5 bases each). Germline CDR1 and CDR2: SQVTM and ANQGSEA. CDR3 size: 14 residues. The CDR3 sequence is CSVEGGKGVDAQYF. The CDR3 coding sequence is TGCAGCGTTGAAGGGGGGAAAGGTGTAGATGCGCAGTATTTT.

This clonotype came up a few times. The junction departs from the called germline gene at one end, perhaps through a read error. The chain combines TRBV11-3 with TRBJ2-4; 10 nucleotides match TRBD2. Germline V gene lookup returns CDR1 SGHNT and CDR2 YENEEA. The length of the CDR3 is 14 residues. The CDR3 spells CASSLTSGTNNQYF. In DNA, the CDR3 is TGTGCCAGTAGCTTAACTAGCGGGACAAACAATCAGTACTTC.

Worth noting for this clonotype: A single base separates this from a much larger clone, so it may be a read error. The chain has TRBV6-1 and TRBJ2-1; D unclear. Germline V gene sequence: CDR1 MNHNS, CDR2 SASEGT. The CDR3 has 15 residues. For the CDR3, the DNA is TGTGCCAGCAGTGACCTAACCCCAGGCTACAATGAGCAGTTGTTC. This codes for CASSDLTPGYNEQLF.

Details on this clonotype: This is likely a read error, given that the CDR3 carries no conserved phenylalanine or tryptophan at its end. The limits of the CDR3 on the DNA are not certain, so only TCRdb's listed CDR3 is given. The CDR3 protein is CASSSASTPEY. V is TRBV11-2 and J is TRBJ2-7; TRBD1, as called in the table, went unchecked against the DNA. The germline CDR1 and CDR2 sequences are SGHAT and FQNNGV. The length of the CDR3 is 11 amino acids, counting both ends.

There are a few counts of this clonotype. The chain combines TRBV10-3 with TRBJ1-1; 7 nucleotides line up with TRBD1. Germline assignment: CDR1 ENHRY and CDR2 SYGVKD. Trimming took 2 bases from V and 7 from J; bases not matched to a gene: 4. This CDR3 is built from 13 residues. The CDR3 spells CAISEGQGGEAFF. The CDR3 DNA is TGTGCCATCAGTGAGGGGCAGGGGGGTGAAGCTTTCTTT.

This clonotype was observed at least ten times. The V and J genes are TRBV4-2 and TRBJ2-5, with 9 bases matching TRBD1. The CDR3 is made up of 19 amino acids. V was pared by 1 base and J by 3 bases, with 15 bases of the junction left unmatched. Looked up from germline, CDR1 is LGHNA and CDR2 is YNFKEQ. In nucleotides, the CDR3 is TGTGCCAGCAGCCAAGGAGGGACAGGGACCCATCCTGGGGAAGAGACCCAGTACTTC. It translates to CASSQGGTGTHPGEETQYF.

About this clonotype: One base away lies a much larger clone, so this may be a sequencing read error. Without the conserved terminal phenylalanine or tryptophan, this CDR3 likely stems from a read error. This rearrangement joins TRBV6-5 to TRBJ1-6; D might be TRBD1 (5 bases). V lost 2 bases and J lost 10, with 15 bases in between. This CDR3 spans 15 amino acids. Germline V gives CDR1 MNHEY, CDR2 SVGAGI. The CDR3 spells CASSYGSGIGSPLHL. DNA for the CDR3: TGTGCCAGCAGTTACGGGTCAGGGATTGGCTCACCCCTCCACCTT.

This clonotype was seen once. Without the conserved terminal phenylalanine or tryptophan, this CDR3 likely stems from a read error. The chain couples TRBV6-6 to TRBJ2-5; the D gene could be TRBD1 or TRBD2 (7 bases each). Germline assignment: CDR1 MNHNY and CDR2 SVGAGI (reference sequence). The CDR3 runs 16 residues. V lost 6 bases to trimming and J lost 3 bases, with 20 bases between them. The CDR3 DNA follows: TGTGCCAGCAGACCCGATCTCAGGGGGGGGAAAGAGACCCAGTACCTC. Amino acids: CASRPDLRGGKETQYL.

The sample holds a few counts of this clonotype. The V call is TRBV7-2, the J call TRBJ2-1; TRBD2 agrees at 15 bases. The CDR3 is 19 amino acids. Germline loops: CDR1 SGHTA, CDR2 FQGNSA. Germline trimming cut 1 base from V and 7 bases from J; bases unmatched to any gene: 11. CDR3 amino acids: CASSLGRVGLAGGKNEQFF. The CDR3 bases are TGTGCCAGCAGCTTAGGGAGGGTGGGACTAGCGGGAGGTAAGAATGAGCAGTTCTTC.

About this clonotype: Since a much larger clone is just one base distant, this may be a read error. The rearrangement links TRBV5-4 to TRBJ2-5; perhaps TRBD2 as D (6 bases). The CDR3 extends over 15 amino acids. Trimming pared 4 bases from V and 2 bases from J, leaving 15 bases between. CDR1 is SGHNT, CDR2 YYREEE, per germline (reference sequence). CDR3 protein: CASSPFSGAQETQYF. CDR3 nucleotide sequence: TGTGCCAGCAGCCCCTTTAGCGGAGCTCAAGAGACCCAGTACTTC.

As regards this clonotype: The final CDR3 position lacks the conserved phenylalanine or tryptophan, pointing to a likely read error. The chain links TRBV11-2 to TRBJ2-1, with 8 bases that match TRBD2. The CDR3 is made up of 15 amino acids. Germline V gene sequence: CDR1 SGHAT, CDR2 FQNNGV. The chain's CDR3 is CVSSLRLAMGNEQFL. CDR3 in DNA: TGTGTCAGCAGCTTGAGACTAGCGATGGGCAATGAGCAGTTCCTC.

The gene calls are TRBV28 and TRBJ2-1; TRBD2 might be the D (5 bases). Trimming left V 3 bases short and J 6 bases short, with 21 bases between. Germline CDR1 is MDHEN and CDR2 is SYDVKM. This CDR3 comprises 17 residues. CDR3: CASSLGSGLAPGNEQFF. For the CDR3, the DNA is TGTGCCAGCAGTTTGGGTTCGGGCCTAGCCCCCGGCAATGAGCAGTTCTTC. Full variable domain (remainder filled in from reference TRBV28 and TRBJ2-1): DVKVTQSSRYLVKRTGEKVFLECVQDMDHENMFWYRQDPGLGLRLIYFSYDVKMKEKGDIPEGYSVSREKKERFSLILESASTNQTSMYLCASSLGSGLAPGNEQFFGPGTRLTVL.